This is a list of T cell receptor beta chains from one sample in a study of cytomegalovirus exposure and HLA in healthy donors. The assay was immunoSEQ multiplex PCR, and TCRdb's table has in-frame clones only and misses some. Of approximately 130,000 clones listed, around 81% are singletons. What was sequenced was PBMCs. Receptor source: a man aged 18 to 30 in good health and CMV-seronegative. Both conserved end residues are part of each CDR3. D genes are given only for firm matches. Only some rows state a clone size, as once, few, many or a class for expanded clones.

V: TRBV4-2
size: -
D: TRBD1
J: TRBJ1-4
CDR3: CASSPTRTGYNEKLFF
DNA: TGTGCCAGCAGCCCTACCCGGACAGGGTACAATGAAAAACTGTTTTTT

V: TRBV4-1
size: -
D: -
J: TRBJ2-1
CDR3: CASSSYAGDHNEQFF
DNA: TGCGCCAGCAGCTCCTACGCCGGGGATCACAATGAGCAGTTCTTC

V: TRBV6-5
size: -
D: TRBD1
J: TRBJ2-2
CDR3: CASSYRTGGTGELFF
DNA: TGTGCCAGCAGTTATCGGACAGGGGGCACCGGGGAGCTGTTTTTT

V: TRBV7-2
size: -
D: -
J: TRBJ2-7
CDR3: CASSPIGPFDYEQYF
DNA: TGTGCCAGCAGCCCCATTGGGCCGTTCGATTACGAGCAGTACTTC

V: TRBV5-5
size: -
D: -
J: TRBJ1-1
CDR3: CASSLDMNTEAFF
DNA: TGTGCCAGCAGCTTGGACATGAACACTGAAGCTTTCTTT

V: TRBV28
size: -
D: -
J: TRBJ2-7
CDR3: CASSLPWDTFYEQYF
DNA: TGTGCCAGCAGTTTGCCTTGGGACACGTTCTACGAGCAGTACTTC

V: TRBV7-8
size: once
D: -
J: TRBJ1-5
CDR3: CASSLARSGDQPQHF
DNA: TGTGCCAGCAGCTTAGCGCGCAGCGGAGATCAGCCCCAGCATTTT

V: TRBV5-6
size: -
D: -
J: TRBJ2-7
CDR3: CASSYRPGENQYF
DNA: TGTGCCAGCAGCTACCGCCCCGGAGAAAACCAGTACTTC

V: TRBV7-8
size: -
D: -
J: TRBJ1-5
CDR3: CASRSGTSNSNQPQHF
DNA: TGTGCCAGCAGATCCGGGACAAGCAATAGCAATCAGCCCCAGCATTTT

V: TRBV6-1
size: once
D: -
J: TRBJ1-2
CDR3: CASSESFRGFNYGYTF
DNA: TGTGCCAGCAGTGAAAGTTTCAGGGGCTTCAACTATGGCTACACCTTC

V: TRBV7-9
size: -
D: TRBD1
J: TRBJ2-7
CDR3: CASSSSRGRILAEYEQYF
DNA: TGTGCCAGCAGCTCTAGCAGGGGGCGCATCCTCGCCGAATACGAGCAGTACTTC

V: TRBV5-1
size: few
D: TRBD2
J: TRBJ2-3
CDR3: CASSYPAGGGTDTQYF
DNA: TGCGCCAGCAGCTACCCAGCGGGGGGGGGCACAGATACGCAGTATTTT

V: TRBV14
size: -
D: -
J: TRBJ2-7
CDR3: CASSPTPYEQYF
DNA: TGTGCCAGCAGCCCCACTCCCTACGAGCAGTACTTC

V: TRBV9
size: -
D: TRBD1
J: TRBJ1-2
CDR3: CASSVDRGYGYTF
DNA: TGTGCCAGCAGCGTTGACAGGGGCTATGGCTACACCTTC

V: TRBV4-1
size: once
D: -
J: TRBJ1-2
CDR3: CASSQQASYGYTF
DNA: TGCGCCAGCAGCCAACAGGCCAGCTATGGCTACACCTTC

V: TRBV15
size: -
D: -
J: TRBJ1-2
CDR3: CATRVRGSYGYTF
DNA: TGTGCCACCAGGGTCAGGGGTAGCTATGGCTACACCTTC

V: TRBV6-1
size: -
D: -
J: TRBJ2-7
CDR3: CASSLLQASYEQYF
DNA: TGTGCCAGCAGTCTCCTCCAGGCCTCCTACGAGCAGTACTTC

V: TRBV6-5
size: -
D: TRBD2
J: TRBJ2-7
CDR3: CASRASGGDYEQYF
DNA: TGTGCCAGCAGAGCCAGCGGGGGTGACTACGAGCAGTACTTC

V: TRBV4-3
size: -
D: TRBD1
J: TRBJ1-5
CDR3: CASSQDLGRTGLSQPQHF
DNA: TGCGCCAGCAGCCAAGATTTGGGTAGGACAGGACTGAGTCAGCCCCAGCATTTT

V: TRBV7-8
size: -
D: -
J: TRBJ2-7
CDR3: CASSAGVWEQYF
DNA: TGTGCCAGCAGCGCCGGAGTTTGGGAGCAGTACTTC

V: TRBV6-6
size: -
D: -
J: TRBJ2-7
CDR3: CASSYGEDSSYEQYF
DNA: TGTGCCAGCAGTTACGGGGAGGATAGCTCCTACGAGCAGTACTTC

V: TRBV11-1
size: -
D: TRBD2
J: TRBJ2-5
CDR3: CASSLVRSSGARETQYF
DNA: TGTGCCAGCAGCTTAGTTCGCTCTAGCGGGGCGAGAGAGACCCAGTACTTC

V: TRBV9
size: -
D: -
J: TRBJ2-3
CDR3: CASSVLGADTQYF
DNA: TGTGCCAGCAGCGTTCTGGGGGCGGATACGCAGTATTTT

V: TRBV25-1
size: -
D: TRBD1
J: TRBJ1-4
CDR3: CASSDPGRGREKLFF
DNA: TGTGCCAGCAGTGACCCTGGCAGGGGGCGTGAAAAACTGTTTTTT

V: TRBV4-3
size: -
D: -
J: TRBJ1-3
CDR3: CASSQGASEGVGSGNTIYF
DNA: TGCGCCAGCAGCCAAGGGGCCTCGGAAGGCGTTGGCTCTGGAAACACCATATATTTT

V: TRBV6-6
size: -
D: -
J: TRBJ2-4
CDR3: CASSYAHIAKNIQYF
DNA: TGTGCCAGCAGTTACGCCCACATAGCCAAAAACATTCAGTACTTC

V: TRBV27
size: -
D: -
J: TRBJ2-7
CDR3: CASSSPGPSYEQYF
DNA: TGTGCCAGCAGTTCTCCGGGTCCCTCCTACGAGCAGTACTTC

V: TRBV10-3
size: -
D: -
J: TRBJ1-5
CDR3: CAISESGRVRNQPQHF
DNA: TGTGCCATCAGTGAGTCAGGGAGGGTTCGCAATCAGCCCCAGCATTTT

V: TRBV6-6
size: -
D: -
J: TRBJ2-7
CDR3: CASSFRRANYEQYF
DNA: TGTGCCAGCAGTTTTCGGCGGGCTAACTACGAGCAGTACTTC

V: TRBV5-6
size: -
D: -
J: TRBJ2-1
CDR3: CASSLGGGSYNEQFF
DNA: TGTGCCAGCAGCTTAGGGGGGGGCTCCTACAATGAGCAGTTCTTC

V: TRBV2
size: few
D: TRBD2
J: TRBJ2-5
CDR3: CASSESAGEETQYF
DNA: TGTGCCAGCAGTGAGTCGGCGGGGGAAGAGACCCAGTACTTC

V: TRBV29-1
size: -
D: TRBD1
J: TRBJ1-2
CDR3: CSVKDRGGYGYTF
DNA: TGCAGCGTCAAAGACAGGGGAGGCTATGGCTACACCTTC

V: TRBV14
size: -
D: TRBD1
J: TRBJ1-2
CDR3: CASSQGQGSYGYTF
DNA: TGTGCCAGCAGCCAAGGACAGGGATCCTATGGCTACACCTTC

V: TRBV10-1
size: -
D: -
J: TRBJ2-3
CDR3: CASSEAQGWTDTQYF
DNA: TGCGCCAGCAGTGAGGCACAGGGTTGGACAGATACGCAGTATTTT

V: TRBV30
size: once
D: -
J: TRBJ1-5
CDR3: CAWSVNGGHQPQHF
DNA: TGTGCCTGGAGTGTAAACGGGGGACATCAGCCCCAGCATTTT

V: TRBV28
size: -
D: -
J: TRBJ1-2
CDR3: CASTSRGEFYGYTF
DNA: TGTGCCAGCACCTCCAGGGGCGAATTCTATGGCTACACCTTC

V: TRBV11-2
size: once
D: TRBD1
J: TRBJ2-7
CDR3: CASSFEPGPKGAEQYF
DNA: TGTGCCAGCAGCTTTGAACCGGGCCCTAAGGGGGCCGAGCAGTACTTC

V: TRBV28
size: once
D: TRBD2
J: TRBJ2-2
CDR3: CASSSGGKANTGELFF
DNA: TGTGCCAGCAGTTCGGGAGGGAAAGCGAACACCGGGGAGCTGTTTTTT

V: TRBV7-8
size: -
D: -
J: TRBJ1-1
CDR3: CASSSYTEAFF
DNA: TGTGCCAGCAGCTCGTACACTGAAGCTTTCTTT

V: TRBV27
size: -
D: -
J: TRBJ2-6
CDR3: CASLTTSLVSGANVLTF
DNA: TGTGCCAGCCTAACCACGTCCTTGGTCTCTGGGGCCAACGTCCTGACTTTC

V: TRBV5-1
size: once
D: -
J: TRBJ2-5
CDR3: CASRRTGSQETQYF
DNA: TGCGCCAGCAGGCGAACAGGCTCCCAAGAGACCCAGTACTTC

V: TRBV6-6
size: -
D: -
J: TRBJ1-2
CDR3: CASSYWGEKVDGYTF
DNA: TGTGCCAGCAGTTACTGGGGAGAGAAGGTCGATGGCTACACCTTC

V: TRBV15
size: once
D: TRBD1
J: TRBJ1-4
CDR3: CATSSGTGVDEKLFF
DNA: TGTGCCACCAGCAGCGGGACAGGGGTGGATGAAAAACTGTTTTTT

V: TRBV6-5
size: -
D: -
J: TRBJ1-5
CDR3: CASSPDNSNQPQHF
DNA: TGTGCCAGCAGTCCGGACAATAGCAATCAGCCCCAGCATTTT

V: TRBV5-6
size: -
D: -
J: TRBJ1-5
CDR3: CASSTSRKSSPQHF
DNA: TGTGCCAGCTCCACAAGCAGGAAATCCAGCCCCCAGCATTTT

V: TRBV5-4
size: -
D: -
J: TRBJ2-5
CDR3: CASSLRRGPQETQYF
DNA: TGTGCCAGCAGCTTGCGGCGCGGGCCTCAAGAGACCCAGTACTTC

V: TRBV4-3
size: -
D: TRBD1
J: TRBJ1-4
CDR3: CASSQDGRDSEKLFF
DNA: TGCGCCAGCAGCCAAGATGGTAGGGACAGTGAAAAACTGTTTTTT

V: TRBV30
size: once
D: -
J: TRBJ1-1
CDR3: CAWSVQWAAFF
DNA: TGTGCCTGGAGTGTACAATGGGCGGCTTTCTTT

V: TRBV28
size: -
D: TRBD1
J: TRBJ1-1
CDR3: CASPLLRTGMRAFF
DNA: TGTGCCAGCCCGCTCCTTCGGACAGGGATGAGAGCTTTCTTT

V: TRBV27
size: -
D: -
J: TRBJ2-7
CDR3: CASGTIAYEQYF
DNA: TGTGCCAGCGGGACAATCGCGTACGAGCAGTACTTC

V: TRBV15
size: -
D: TRBD2
J: TRBJ2-7
CDR3: CATSGPTSGAYEQYF
DNA: TGTGCCACCAGCGGACCGACTAGCGGGGCCTACGAGCAGTACTTC

V: TRBV2
size: few
D: TRBD1
J: TRBJ1-1
CDR3: CASSGWGDRGNTEAFF
DNA: TGTGCCAGCAGTGGGTGGGGGGACAGGGGGAACACTGAAGCTTTCTTT

V: TRBV6-1
size: -
D: -
J: TRBJ1-2
CDR3: CASSNRASGYTF
DNA: TGTGCCAGCAGCAACCGAGCGTCTGGCTACACCTTC

V: TRBV2
size: few
D: -
J: TRBJ1-1
CDR3: CASTLIGLGSTEAFF
DNA: TGTGCCAGCACCCTAATCGGACTGGGGTCCACTGAAGCTTTCTTT

V: TRBV7-9
size: -
D: -
J: TRBJ1-5
CDR3: CASSLDRSAAGSGNQPQHF
DNA: TGTGCCAGCAGCTTAGATAGATCTGCGGCAGGGTCGGGCAATCAGCCCCAGCATTTT

V: TRBV29-1
size: -
D: -
J: TRBJ2-1
CDR3: CSVEDGQIWYNEQFF
DNA: TGCAGCGTTGAAGATGGTCAGATATGGTACAATGAGCAGTTCTTC

V: TRBV5-8
size: -
D: TRBD2
J: TRBJ2-1
CDR3: CASSLKRGEYNEQFF
DNA: TGTGCCAGCAGCTTGAAGCGGGGCGAATACAATGAGCAGTTCTTC

V: TRBV6-5
size: -
D: -
J: TRBJ2-1
CDR3: CASSSPGGEQFF
DNA: TGTGCCAGCAGTTCTCCTGGAGGCGAGCAGTTCTTC